The 8 T cell receptor beta chains below all came from one sample that was sequenced in a study of T cell clonality in common variable immunodeficiency. The protocol was immunoSEQ multiplex PCR, while the TCRdb copy is restricted to in-frame clones and leaves out a portion. The data list roughly 52,000 clones, none observed once; roughly 3.4% falls to the top ten. Input material: peripheral blood mononuclear cells. The receptors shown here come from a person aged 18 to 75 in good health.

This clone was picked up many times. The read finishes 3 residues shy of the CDR3 end, and the germline J gene is used to complete it. The genes are TRBV6-2 or TRBV6-3 and TRBJ2-1, with D maybe TRBD1 (6 bases). The CDR3 consists of 13 residues. The V gene's germline CDR1 is MNHEY and CDR2 SVGEGT. Trimming cost V 6 bases and J 8 bases, with 14 bases left between them. CDR3 loop: CASSDRSADEQFF. Partial CDR3 DNA: TGTGCCAGCAGCGACAGGTCAGCAGATGAG.

In this sample, this clone turned up a few times. The CDR3 is cut off 3 residues early in the read; its end comes from the germline J gene. This rearrangement joins TRBV20-1 to TRBJ2-1; 8 nucleotides line up with TRBD2. V shed 4 bases, J shed 9 bases, and the junction held 20 bases outside the gene matches. Germline V gives CDR1 DFQATT, CDR2 SNEGSKA (reference sequence). CDR3 length equals 17 residues. CDR3 bases read: TGCAGTGCTACCCGATCCGGGACTAGGAGGCTGGTTAGTGAG. Translating it yields CSATRSGTRRLVSE. The CDR3 reads in full as CSATRSGTRRLVSEQFF.

This clone was observed a handful of times. The observed sequence ends 3 residues before the CDR3 terminus, with the missing tail filled in from the germline J gene. V is TRBV7-2 and J is TRBJ1-2; the D gene is possibly TRBD1 (5 bases). CDR1 SGHTA and CDR2 FQGNSA come from the germline V gene. The CDR3 length is 14 residues. CDR3 protein: CASSLGGGNYDYTF. The CDR3 bases that were read are TGTGCCAGCAGCTTAGGGGGGGGAAACTACGAC.

This clone occurred many times. The read finishes 3 residues shy of the CDR3 end, and the germline J gene is used to complete it. The rearrangement links TRBV7-8 to TRBJ1-1; TRBD1 might be the D (5 bases). This CDR3 is 13 amino acids long. The germline gives CDR1 SGHVS, CDR2 FQNEAQ. V was cut by 2 bases and J by 3 bases, with 7 bases left in between. Partial CDR3 DNA: TGTGCCAGCAGCTTACTCAGGGACACTGAA. Residues: CASSLLRDTE. The complete CDR3 sequence is CASSLLRDTEAFF.

In this sample, this clone turned up a few times. The read halts 3 residues ahead of the CDR3 end, with the missing end drawn from the germline J gene. This chain uses TRBV7-9 with TRBJ1-4; 10 bases align to TRBD1. There are 14 residues in the CDR3. Per germline, CDR1 SEHNR and CDR2 FQNEAQ (reference sequence). V lost 5 bases, J lost 8 bases, and 5 bases stayed unmatched. The CDR3 DNA, read in part, is TGTGCCAGCAGCCTGACAGGGGGCCGGGAAAAA. This gives the protein CASSLTGGREK. The CDR3 as a whole reads CASSLTGGREKLFF.

This clone was seen many times. The missing CDR3 end, 3 residues past where the read stops, is filled in from the germline J gene. The V and J genes are TRBV30 and TRBJ1-1, with D possibly being TRBD1 (6 bases). The CDR3 contains 14 residues. Trimming removed 6 bases at V and 4 bases at J, with 18 bases between. Germline V gene lookup returns CDR1 GTSNPN and CDR2 SVGIG (reference sequence). The sequenced CDR3 bases are TGTGCCTGCCCTGGTCAGGGGCTGGGCACTGAA. It encodes CACPGQGLGTE. The full CDR3 reads CACPGQGLGTEAFF.

This clone has a count of ten or more. The read comes to an end 3 residues before the CDR3 does, leaving the germline J gene to fill in the end. The V gene is TRBV29-1, the J gene TRBJ2-3, with 8 bases identical to TRBD2. The CDR3 runs 16 residues. V shed 3 bases and J 2 bases; nucleotides not matched to a gene: 10. Germline assignment: CDR1 SQVTM and CDR2 ANQGSEA. CDR3 DNA, as far as it was read: TGCAGCGTTGATGGGCTAAGCGGGAGCGTCACAGATACG. As protein: CSVDGLSGSVTDT. The full CDR3 protein is CSVDGLSGSVTDTQYF.

This clone was seen at least ten times. The read comes to an end 3 residues before the CDR3 does, leaving the germline J gene to fill in the end. The chain has TRBV20-1 and TRBJ2-3; 10 bases match TRBD2. CDR1 is DFQATT, CDR2 SNEGSKA, per germline (reference sequence). J lost 2 bases, V lost 5 bases, and 10 bases had no gene match. The CDR3 is made up of 16 amino acids. The covered CDR3 bases are TGCAGTGCTCCCCGCCCACTAGCGGGAATCACAGATACG. The encoded protein is CSAPRPLAGITDT. The full-length CDR3 reads as CSAPRPLAGITDTQYF.